Below are 28 T cell receptor beta chains sequenced from a single sample in a study of T cells in Graves' hyperthyroidism and ophthalmopathy. RNA transcripts provided the source from which TCR beta CDR3 regions were amplified. The HTBI primer set drove a first-round RT-PCR of the TCR CDR3. Using its own MiXCR run on the multiplex PCR reads, TCRdb lists one record per CDR3 protein. The repertoire includes 300,000 or so distinct CDR3 sequences, over 20% of them detected once, and under 55% sits in the top ten. The sample comprised blood. These receptors all come from a woman aged 45 to 65 with Graves' hyperthyroidism.

Notes on this clonotype: The junction and the germline gene differ at one end; a read error may be behind it. The gene calls are TRBV2 and TRBJ1-4, with a weak D call TRBD1 (5 bases). This CDR3 is built from 17 residues. Looked up from germline, CDR1 is SNHLY and CDR2 is FYNNEI. CDR3 sequence (DNA): TGTGCCGGCAGAAAAGGGGCGAACAGCCAGTCTAATGAAAAACTGTTTTTT. This translates into CAGRKGANSQSNEKLFF.

The rearrangement uses TRBV4-1 and TRBJ1-3, with D unresolved. CDR1 and CDR2 from the germline V gene are MGHRA and YSYEKL. V was cut by 3 bases and J by 0 bases, with 9 bases left in between. This CDR3 has 15 amino acids. CDR3 DNA sequence: TGCGCCAGCAGCCAGTGGATGGACTCTGGAAACACCATATATTTT. As protein: CASSQWMDSGNTIYF.

CDR3 bases: TGTGCCAGCAACTTTAGATCGGGACGGACCGGTACAAAGGAACTGTTTTTT. This sequence encodes CASNFRSGRTGTKELFF. The rearrangement joins TRBV28 to TRBJ1-4, with a weak D call TRBD1 (5 bases). CDR3 length equals 17 residues. V gave up 7 bases and J gave up 12 bases, with 30 bases separating them. Germline lookup yields CDR1 MDHEN and CDR2 SYDVKM.

This clonotype was counted a few times. For the CDR3, the DNA is TGTGCCGGCTGGGACGGAGATTTTTACTATGGCTACACCTTC. Protein: CAGWDGDFYYGYTF. The chain has TRBV7-9 and TRBJ1-2; maybe TRBD1 (5 bases). The V and J ends lost 11 bases and 3 bases respectively, with 19 bases between them. CDR1 and CDR2 (germline): SEHNR, FQNEAQ (reference sequence). The CDR3 sequence is 14 residues long. The full variable domain, in which reference TRBV7-9 and TRBJ1-2 provide the parts outside the CDR3, is DTGVSQNPRHKITKRGQNVTFRCDPISEHNRLYWYRQTLGQGPEFLTYFQNEAQLEKSRLLSDRFSAERPKGSFSTLEIQRTEQGDSAMYLCAGWDGDFYYGYTFGSGTRLTVV.

Comment on this clonotype: This may stem from a read error, because a much larger clone lies one nucleotide away. The genes are TRBV2 and TRBJ2-7, with TRBD1 as a possible D gene (6 bases). CDR3 length equals 12 residues. Trimming took 8 bases from V and 7 from J, leaving 15 bases between them. Germline V lookup: CDR1 SNHLY, CDR2 FYNNEI. The CDR3 DNA is TGTGCCAGCGGAGACGACAGGAGAGAGCAGTACTTC. Protein product: CASGDDRREQYF.

There are many counts of this clonotype. The chain carries TRBV2 and TRBJ2-7; D call uncertain. Looked up from germline, CDR1 is SNHLY and CDR2 is FYNNEI. V was shortened by 7 bases and J by 0 bases, with 10 bases between the two germline ends. CDR3 length: 13 amino acids. Here the CDR3 reads CASTSLISYEQYF. Written as DNA, the CDR3 is TGTGCCAGCACCTCTTTGATCTCCTACGAGCAGTACTTC.

This clonotype occurred many times. This chain links TRBV7-9 with TRBJ2-6; tentative D call: TRBD2 (5 bases). The V gene's germline CDR1 is SEHNR and CDR2 FQNEAQ (reference sequence). The CDR3 has 17 amino acids. Trimming left V 2 bases short and J 0 bases short, with 11 bases between. CDR3 nucleotides: TGTGCCAGCAGCTTACCCCGGACTGCCTCTGGGGCCAACGTCCTGACTTTC. Its protein is CASSLPRTASGANVLTF.

The rearrangement uses TRBV5-1 and TRBJ2-5; 10 bases agree with TRBD1. J was trimmed by 4 bases and V by 0 bases; bases with no gene match: 3. CDR1 is SGHRS, CDR2 YFSETQ, per germline. The CDR3 length is 15 residues. The CDR3 nucleotides read TGCGCCAGCAGCTTGGAGGGACAGGGGTTAGAGACCCAGTACTTC. It yields the protein CASSLEGQGLETQYF. Full variable domain (remainder filled in from reference TRBV5-1 and TRBJ2-5): KAGVTQTPRYLIKTRGQQVTLSCSPISGHRSVSWYQQTPGQGLQFLFEYFSETQRNKGNFPGRFSGRQFSNSRSEMNVSTLELGDSALYLCASSLEGQGLETQYFGPGTRLLVL.

This chain joins TRBV30 and TRBJ1-3; a possible D gene is TRBD1 (6 bases). Germline assignment: CDR1 GTSNPN and CDR2 SVGIG (reference sequence). Between the trimmed V and J ends, which lost 1 base and 2 bases, there was a span of 15 bases. The CDR3 covers 16 residues. CDR3 protein: CAWSGGTGSPGNTIYF. Here the CDR3 DNA reads TGTGCCTGGAGTGGGGGTACAGGGAGTCCTGGAAACACCATATATTTT.

The CDR3 DNA reads as TGTGCCAGCAGCGACCGGGCCCCGTCTGGAAACACCATATATTTT. Translation: CASSDRAPSGNTIYF. The chain joins TRBV3-1 to TRBJ1-3, with unresolved D. The ends were cut back, 5 bases at V and 1 base at J, with 12 bases in the middle. Germline-derived CDR1 and CDR2 are LGHDT and YNNKEL (reference sequence). This CDR3 has 15 residues.

This clonotype was seen a handful of times. The V and J genes are TRBV5-4 and TRBJ2-3; 10 bases match TRBD2. Germline assignment: CDR1 SGHNT and CDR2 YYREEE (reference sequence). V gave up 4 bases and J gave up 0 bases; unmatched junction bases: 5. The CDR3 is made up of 16 amino acids. As DNA, the CDR3 is TGTGCCAGCAGCGAGGGACTAGCGTCTAGCACAGATACGCAGTATTTT. Protein: CASSEGLASSTDTQYF.

This clonotype was counted many times. The V gene is TRBV5-1, the J gene TRBJ2-5; possibly TRBD1 for D (5 bases). The CDR3 has 14 amino acids. Trimming pared 0 bases from V and 2 bases from J, leaving 8 bases between. Germline V gene lookup returns CDR1 SGHRS and CDR2 YFSETQ. CDR3 region: CASSLEAGQETQYF. The CDR3 coding sequence is TGCGCCAGCAGCTTGGAAGCAGGGCAAGAGACCCAGTACTTC.

This sequence joins TRBV7-9 and TRBJ2-7; 7 nucleotides agree with TRBD2. Germline-derived CDR1 and CDR2 are SEHNR and FQNEAQ (reference sequence). The CDR3 covers 14 residues. J lost 5 bases, V lost 6 bases, and 10 bases had no gene match. CDR3 sequence reads: CASRRGGGRDEQYF. CDR3 bases: TGTGCCAGCAGGAGAGGCGGGGGACGCGACGAGCAGTACTTC.

CDR3 nucleotide sequence: TGTGCCAGCAACCCTCGTCTGTGGACCGGGGAGCTGTTTTTT. Its translation: CASNPRLWTGELFF. The chain combines TRBV6-1 with TRBJ2-2, with D uncertain. The CDR3 length is 14 residues. Per germline, CDR1 MNHNS and CDR2 SASEGT. The ends were cut back, 7 bases at V and 5 bases at J, with 14 bases in the middle.

This clonotype was seen ten or more times. CDR3 coding DNA: TGTGCCAGCAGTTTAACCAGGGGGTTTCAAGAGACCCAGTACTTC. It encodes CASSLTRGFQETQYF. This chain uses TRBV12-3 or TRBV12-4 with TRBJ2-5; 7 bases match TRBD1. The CDR3 loop spans 15 amino acids. The V segment lost 2 bases and the J segment 2 bases; nucleotides outside the gene matches: 5.

This clonotype has at least ten counts. The chain is built from TRBV29-1 and TRBJ2-7, with a possible D match to TRBD2 (5 bases). Trimming took off 1 base at V and 5 bases at J, with 6 bases between the two ends. CDR3 length: 11 residues. CDR1 SQVTM and CDR2 ANQGSEA come from the germline V gene. CDR3 nucleotides: TGCAGCGTTGAAGGAGGGCACGAGCAGTACTTC. It codes for CSVEGGHEQYF.

This clonotype was observed many times. This chain connects TRBV7-9 to TRBJ1-1, with D perhaps matching TRBD1 (5 bases). The germline V gene encodes CDR1 SEHNR and CDR2 FQNEAQ (reference sequence). The CDR3 sequence is 14 residues long. V was clipped by 0 bases and J by 5 bases, with 10 bases between them. In DNA form, the CDR3 reads TGTGCCAGCAGCTTAGCGTTGGGGGGGACTGAAGCTTTCTTT. Its translation: CASSLALGGTEAFF. The complete variable domain, with remaining parts taken from reference TRBV7-9 and TRBJ1-1, reads DTGVSQNPRHKITKRGQNVTFRCDPISEHNRLYWYRQTLGQGPEFLTYFQNEAQLEKSRLLSDRFSAERPKGSFSTLEIQRTEQGDSAMYLCASSLALGGTEAFFGQGTRLTVV.

The sample holds many counts of this clonotype. This sequence joins TRBV20-1 and TRBJ2-3; the D gene is possibly TRBD1 (6 bases). Germline-derived CDR1 and CDR2 are DFQATT and SNEGSKA (reference sequence). With 3 bases removed from V and 0 bases from J, the gap between germline ends came to 10 bases. This CDR3 has 14 amino acids. The CDR3 spells CSASGGHSTDTQYF. The DNA of the CDR3 is TGCAGTGCTAGTGGGGGACATAGCACAGATACGCAGTATTTT.

This clonotype was observed many times. The chain carries TRBV28 and TRBJ1-1; TRBD1 is a possible D gene (6 bases). Per the germline V gene, CDR1 is MDHEN and CDR2 is SYDVKM. The CDR3 is made up of 15 amino acids. The ends were cut back, 3 bases at V and 2 bases at J, with 13 bases in the middle. The CDR3 region is CASSFKQGRNTEAFF. DNA of the CDR3: TGTGCCAGCAGTTTTAAACAGGGCCGAAACACTGAAGCTTTCTTT. Full variable domain (rest looked up from reference TRBV28 and TRBJ1-1): DVKVTQSSRYLVKRTGEKVFLECVQDMDHENMFWYRQDPGLGLRLIYFSYDVKMKEKGDIPEGYSVSREKKERFSLILESASTNQTSMYLCASSFKQGRNTEAFFGQGTRLTVV.

This clonotype was seen ten or more times. The rearrangement links TRBV20-1 to TRBJ1-6, with 7 positions matching TRBD1. From germline, CDR1 is DFQATT and CDR2 SNEGSKA (reference sequence). J gave up 9 bases and V 3 bases, and 11 bases lay outside the gene matches. This CDR3 spans 15 amino acids. The CDR3 region is CSARSRAGGSSPLHF. CDR3 in DNA: TGCAGTGCTAGGTCTCGCGCAGGGGGAAGTTCACCCCTCCACTTT.

This sequence joins TRBV9 and TRBJ2-3; 11 nucleotides line up with TRBD2. The V gene's germline CDR1 is SGDLS and CDR2 YYNGEE. Germline trimming cut 4 bases from V and 5 bases from J; bases unmatched to any gene: 12. The CDR3 is 17 amino acids. The CDR3 here is CASSPSTSGGSKDTQYF. Here the CDR3 DNA reads TGTGCCAGCAGCCCCAGTACTAGCGGGGGTTCTAAAGATACGCAGTATTTT.

As to this clonotype: Relative to the germline gene, one junction end is altered; a read error may explain this. The V and J genes are TRBV5-1 and TRBJ1-5; 10 bases agree with TRBD1. The CDR3 has 15 amino acids. The germline V gene encodes CDR1 SGHRS and CDR2 YFSETQ. Here the CDR3 reads CVSSLGTGDHQPQHF. CDR3 DNA: TGCGTCAGCAGCCTCGGGACAGGGGACCATCAGCCCCAGCATTTT.

In its sample, this clonotype was seen a few times. The V gene is TRBV12-3 or TRBV12-4, the J gene TRBJ1-4; D ambiguous. The ends were cut back, 4 bases at V and 1 base at J, with 13 bases in the middle. The CDR3 is 16 residues long. The CDR3 DNA reads TGTGCCAGCAGTTCGTCGAGAACTAGAACTAATGAAAAACTGTTTTTT. Its protein is CASSSSRTRTNEKLFF.

This clonotype has ten or more counts. The V gene is TRBV11-3, the J gene TRBJ2-1; D is uncertain. This CDR3 is 17 amino acids long. V was trimmed by 5 bases and J by 0 bases, leaving 17 bases between them. Germline V CDR1 and CDR2: SGHNT, YENEEA. The CDR3 loop is CASSPIWAAASYNEQFF. The CDR3 bases are TGTGCCAGCAGCCCAATATGGGCGGCTGCCTCCTACAATGAGCAGTTCTTC.

This chain connects TRBV19 to TRBJ1-5, with 7 nucleotides matching TRBD1. CDR1 is LNHDA and CDR2 is SQIVND in the germline V gene (reference sequence). The V segment lost 5 bases and the J segment 6 bases; nucleotides outside the gene matches: 10. CDR3 length: 15 residues. The CDR3 region has the DNA TGTGCCAGTAGTGGCCGGGACAGTAAAGGTCAGCCCCAGCATTTT. Encoded protein: CASSGRDSKGQPQHF.

The chain employs TRBV7-8 and TRBJ2-7, with 12 bases that match TRBD2. The V gene's germline CDR1 is SGHVS and CDR2 FQNEAQ. V was clipped by 2 bases and J by 0 bases; unmatched bases: 5. The CDR3 is 17 residues long. This chain's CDR3 is CASSLTKTSGSSYEQYF. DNA for the CDR3: TGTGCCAGCAGCTTAACTAAGACTAGCGGGAGCTCCTACGAGCAGTACTTC.

This clonotype was seen ten or more times. V is TRBV5-1 and J is TRBJ2-3; D ambiguous. CDR3 length: 14 residues. Germline V lookup: CDR1 SGHRS, CDR2 YFSETQ. The V gene lost 1 base and the J gene lost 2 bases, with 8 bases spanning the gap. The CDR3 DNA sequence: TGCGCCAGCAGCTTGTGGCTGAACACAGATACGCAGTATTTT. It is translated as CASSLWLNTDTQYF.

In this sample, this clonotype turned up many times. CDR3 sequence reads: CASSPQLDRQETQYF. In nucleotides, the CDR3 is TGTGCCAGCAGCCCACAACTCGACAGGCAAGAGACCCAGTACTTC. The genes are TRBV11-3 and TRBJ2-5, with a weak D call TRBD1 (6 bases). Germline V lookup: CDR1 SGHNT, CDR2 YENEEA. V shed 5 bases and J shed 2 bases, with 15 bases lying between them. CDR3 size: 15 residues.